Following are 20 T cell receptor beta chains from one sample sequenced in a study of vaccination and CD4 T cells after COVID-19. Cultured CD4+ T cell DNA was sequenced using the Oncomine TCR Beta short-read assay. MiXCR, applied by TCRdb to the PCR reads, yields one record per CDR3 protein. This repertoire shows about 16,000 distinct CDR3 sequences, less than 45% found once; its top ten account for roughly 24%. Treatment specified: roughly 11-day PBMC culture with coronavirus spike peptide pools or control peptides (ViraFEST assay). No antigen has been assigned to these receptors. Material: CD4+ T cells from blood, cultured in vitro, obtained before SARS-CoV-2 vaccination. The source is a human donor who received a COVID-19 vaccine.

The V call is TRBV12-3 or TRBV12-4, the J call TRBJ2-7; 7 bases agree with TRBD1. The V and J ends lost 8 bases and 2 bases, in that order; junction bases with no gene match: 12. This CDR3 spans 15 amino acids. CDR3 DNA: TGTGCCAGCGGACGGAGACAGGGCTCCCCCTACGAGCAGTACTTC. It codes for CASGRRQGSPYEQYF.

This chain connects TRBV6-1 to TRBJ1-5; TRBD1 matches at 12 bases. The germline V gene encodes CDR1 MNHNS and CDR2 SASEGT. The J segment lost 6 bases and the V segment lost 7 bases, leaving 13 bases of the junction unmatched. The CDR3 length is 17 residues. DNA of the CDR3: TGTGCCAGCACACAATGTACGGGACAGGGGGCTTGTCAGCCCCAGCATTTT. As protein: CASTQCTGQGACQPQHF.

This clonotype has more than one count but fewer than ten. This rearrangement joins TRBV12-5 to TRBJ1-5; D uncertain. This CDR3 is built from 14 residues. V lost 1 base, J lost 6 bases, and 10 bases lay in between. The germline V gene has CDR1 LGHNT and CDR2 FRNRAP. The CDR3 loop reads CASGLAPGSQPQHF. The CDR3, as DNA: TGTGCTAGTGGTTTGGCCCCGGGCAGTCAGCCCCAGCATTTT. The variable domain in full, with the rest retrieved from reference TRBV12-5 and TRBJ1-5, is DARVTQTPRHKVTEMGQEVTMRCQPILGHNTVFWYRQTMMQGLELLAYFRNRAPLDDSGMPKDRFSAEMPDATLATLKIQPSEPRDSAVYFCASGLAPGSQPQHFGDGTRLSIL.

V is TRBV5-1 and J is TRBJ1-6, with D possibly matching TRBD1 (5 bases). The V end lost 0 bases, the J end lost 7 bases, and 14 bases lay between the germline ends. Germline-derived CDR1 and CDR2 are SGHRS and YFSETQ. The CDR3 has 16 amino acids. The CDR3 DNA sequence: TGCGCCAGCAGCTTGGCCCAGGGCCACAAAAATTCACCCCTCCACTTT. Protein sequence: CASSLAQGHKNSPLHF.

Comments on this clonotype: The junction differs from germline at one of its ends, possibly a read error. The chain employs TRBV10-3 and TRBJ2-3; tentatively, D is TRBD2 (5 bases). Germline V gene lookup returns CDR1 ENHRY and CDR2 SYGVKD. This CDR3 spans 15 amino acids. The CDR3, as DNA: TGTGTCATCAGTGAGTTTGTAACGGGGTGGGATACGCAGTATTTT. Translated: CVISEFVTGWDTQYF.

This clonotype was counted a few times. The V call is TRBV6-1, the J call TRBJ2-7; the match to TRBD2 covers 7 bases. V gave up 4 bases and J gave up 2 bases; unmatched junction bases: 5. Germline assignment: CDR1 MNHNS and CDR2 SASEGT. There are 14 residues in the CDR3. CDR3 DNA sequence: TGTGCCAGCAGTGGGAGCGGGGATCCCTACGAGCAGTACTTC. Translation gives CASSGSGDPYEQYF.

The chain carries TRBV5-4 and TRBJ1-2; 7 nucleotides match TRBD1. J was trimmed by 4 bases and V by 3 bases; bases with no gene match: 6. This CDR3 spans 14 amino acids. CDR1 SGHNT and CDR2 YYREEE come from the germline V gene (reference sequence). CDR3 coding DNA: TGTGCCAGCAGCTCACAGACAGGGATCTATGGCTACACCTTC. It encodes CASSSQTGIYGYTF.

The V gene is TRBV10-3, the J gene TRBJ2-3; 11 nucleotides line up with TRBD2. CDR3 size: 17 residues. Per germline, CDR1 ENHRY and CDR2 SYGVKD. V shed 0 bases and J 4 bases; nucleotides not matched to a gene: 6. CDR3 coding DNA: TGTGCCATCAGTGAGTCCTCTAGCGGGGGGCACGCAGATACGCAGTATTTT. It yields the protein CAISESSSGGHADTQYF.

The chain couples TRBV7-8 to TRBJ2-1; 7 nucleotides match TRBD1. V dropped 3 bases and J dropped 7; count of bases not matched to a gene: 9. Germline CDR1 reads SGHVS; CDR2 reads FQNEAQ. This CDR3 has 15 amino acids. As DNA, the CDR3 is TGTGCCAGCAGCTTCCGGACAGGCGGGTGGAATGAGCAGTTCTTC. Encoded protein: CASSFRTGGWNEQFF.

In its sample, this clonotype was seen a few times. V and J are TRBV15 and TRBJ1-2; weak D call: TRBD1 (5 bases). The CDR3 totals 14 residues. Deletions cut 6 bases from V and 3 bases from J, with 14 bases between. In germline, CDR1 is LNHNV, CDR2 YYDKDF (reference sequence). CDR3 nucleotides: TGTGCCACCAGGCGGGGGGACCGCGACTATGGCTACACCTTC. As protein: CATRRGDRDYGYTF.

The chain links TRBV6-1 to TRBJ1-3; 8 bases match TRBD1. This CDR3 region has 16 residues. The V and J ends lost 6 bases and 0 bases, in that order; junction bases with no gene match: 7. Germline assignment: CDR1 MNHNS and CDR2 SASEGT. The chain's CDR3 is CASRVTGASSGNTIYF. CDR3 nucleotide sequence: TGTGCCAGCAGAGTGACAGGGGCCAGCTCTGGAAACACCATATATTTT.

V and J are TRBV19 and TRBJ1-1; TRBD1 might be the D (5 bases). V shed 1 base and J shed 1 base, with 7 bases lying between them. The CDR3 extends over 14 amino acids. The germline CDR1 and CDR2 sequences are LNHDA and SQIVND (reference sequence). The CDR3 DNA reads TGTGCCAGTAGTATAGGGGGGAAGAACACTGAAGCTTTCTTT. Protein: CASSIGGKNTEAFF.

The chain links TRBV5-4 to TRBJ2-3, with 12 bases that match TRBD2. J lost 3 bases, V lost 4 bases, and 9 bases had no gene match. Per the germline V gene, CDR1 is SGHNT and CDR2 is YYREEE (reference sequence). CDR3 size: 17 residues. The CDR3 DNA follows: TGTGCCAGCAGCGTTGGGCCTAGCGGGGGGGCTACAGATACGCAGTATTTT. It specifies CASSVGPSGGATDTQYF.

This clonotype was picked up a small number of times. The chain uses TRBV5-1 and TRBJ2-3; perhaps D is TRBD1 or TRBD2 (5 bases each). The germline gives CDR1 SGHRS, CDR2 YFSETQ. Trimming shortened V by 4 bases and J by 3 bases, and 15 bases separated the two germline ends. This CDR3 has 15 residues. The CDR3 is CASSGLTVWTDTQYF. CDR3 sequence (DNA): TGCGCCAGCAGCGGACTGACAGTTTGGACAGATACGCAGTATTTT.

The CDR3 protein is CASSYHQGAGGYTF. The CDR3 DNA reads TGTGCCAGCAGTTACCACCAGGGGGCGGGAGGCTACACCTTC. This chain connects TRBV12-3 or TRBV12-4 to TRBJ1-2, with 8 bases that match TRBD1. The ends lost 4 bases at V and 8 bases at J; junction bases unmatched: 9. The CDR3 is made up of 14 amino acids.

V is TRBV7-3 and J is TRBJ2-7; no definite D call. The V and J ends lost 0 bases and 3 bases respectively, with 12 bases between them. CDR1 is SGHTA and CDR2 is FQGTGA in the germline V gene. This CDR3 comprises 15 residues. CDR3 sequence reads: CASSLTGDSGYEQYF. CDR3 DNA sequence: TGTGCCAGCAGCTTAACAGGAGATTCAGGCTACGAGCAGTACTTC.

This clonotype occurred a few times. CDR3 protein: CASSLGLTANYGYTF. The CDR3 nucleotides read TGTGCCAGTAGTCTAGGGTTGACAGCTAACTATGGCTACACCTTC. The chain is built from TRBV19 and TRBJ1-2, with D maybe TRBD1 (5 bases). Per the germline V gene, CDR1 is LNHDA and CDR2 is SQIVND (reference sequence). CDR3 length: 15 residues. The V end lost 5 bases, the J end lost 0 bases, and 13 bases lay between the germline ends.

The chain uses TRBV19 and TRBJ2-5; D perhaps matches TRBD1 (5 bases). Between the trimmed V and J ends, which lost 6 bases and 2 bases, there was a span of 16 bases. Germline CDR1 is LNHDA and CDR2 is SQIVND (reference sequence). CDR3 length: 15 residues. Here the CDR3 DNA reads TGTGCCAGTAGCCCCTACAGGACCGGTCAAGAGACCCAGTACTTC. Protein product: CASSPYRTGQETQYF.

V and J are TRBV20-1 and TRBJ2-7, with 7 bases aligning to TRBD2. Germline V gene sequence: CDR1 DFQATT, CDR2 SNEGSKA (reference sequence). J gave up 2 bases and V 0 bases, and 4 bases lay outside the gene matches. The CDR3 sequence is 14 residues long. As DNA, the CDR3 is TGCAGTGCTAGAGATGGCCGGGGGGCCTACGAGCAGTACTTC. Translated: CSARDGRGAYEQYF.

The gene calls are TRBV27 and TRBJ1-5; TRBD1 matches 10 bases. V was pared by 5 bases and J by 6 bases, with 4 bases of the junction left unmatched. This CDR3 contains 14 residues. Germline lookup yields CDR1 MNHEY and CDR2 SMNVEV (reference sequence). In nucleotides, the CDR3 is TGTGCCAGCAGTCCGACAGGGGGCTTTCAGCCCCAGCATTTT. Encoded protein: CASSPTGGFQPQHF.